A single sample gave rise to the 26 T cell receptor beta chains below, sequenced in a study of T cells in localized non-small cell lung cancer. Generated by immunoSEQ multiplex PCR, the TCRdb table keeps only in-frame clones and is missing some. The sample lists under 50,000 clones; around 86% were seen once. The source material was peripheral blood mononuclear cells, sampled before any cancer treatment. All receptors derive from a male donor at least 60 years old with stage II lung adenocarcinoma.

The rearrangement uses TRBV6-5 and TRBJ1-5; D is possibly TRBD1 (5 bases). Trimming shortened V by 0 bases and J by 7 bases, and 10 bases separated the two germline ends. CDR3 length: 14 residues. Germline V lookup: CDR1 MNHEY, CDR2 SVGAGI. The DNA of the CDR3 is TGTGCCAGCAGTTACTCTATTTCAGGGCAGCCCCAGCATTTT. Residues: CASSYSISGQPQHF.

This chain joins TRBV7-8 and TRBJ2-3; D is uncertain. Germline CDR1 reads SGHVS; CDR2 reads FQNEAQ. The ends were cut back, 3 bases at V and 6 bases at J, with 13 bases in the middle. There are 14 residues in the CDR3. The CDR3 nucleotides read TGTGCCAGCAGCTTTGACGGACCTAGGGATACGCAGTATTTT. It specifies CASSFDGPRDTQYF.

V gene TRBV10-3 combines with J gene TRBJ2-1, with TRBD2 matching 7 bases. CDR3 size: 13 residues. Germline V gene lookup returns CDR1 ENHRY and CDR2 SYGVKD. V trimming: 10 bases; J trimming: 5 bases; junction bases outside the gene matches: 8. Here the CDR3 DNA reads TGTGCCACCCAGGTCGCGGGAGACAATGAGCAGTTCTTC. As protein: CATQVAGDNEQFF.

This CDR3 reads CASSWGDQPQHF. The CDR3 DNA reads as TGTGCCAGTAGTTGGGGGGATCAGCCCCAGCATTTT. J is TRBJ1-5 and V is TRBV19; D might be TRBD1 (5 bases). The CDR3 spans 12 residues. Trimming took off 5 bases at V and 5 bases at J, with 7 bases between the two ends. The germline CDR1 and CDR2 sequences are LNHDA and SQIVND (reference sequence).

The CDR3 loop reads CASSLGPGEGGYTF. The CDR3 region has the DNA TGCGCCAGCAGCTTGGGTCCGGGGGAGGGAGGCTACACCTTC. The chain links TRBV5-1 to TRBJ1-2; a weak D match, TRBD1 (5 bases). V lost 0 bases and J 8 bases, leaving 14 bases between the germline ends. The CDR3 runs to 14 residues. Germline assignment: CDR1 SGHRS and CDR2 YFSETQ.

The chain uses TRBV29-1 and TRBJ2-3; tentatively, D is TRBD2 (6 bases). The CDR3 is made up of 14 amino acids. Germline lookup yields CDR1 SQVTM and CDR2 ANQGSEA. V was shortened by 3 bases and J by 1 base, with 11 bases between the two germline ends. CDR3: CSVDRAGRTDTQYF. CDR3 DNA: TGCAGCGTTGATAGGGCGGGACGCACAGATACGCAGTATTTT.

This clone has only a few counts. The J gene is TRBJ1-1, the V gene TRBV20-1; no definite D call. Trimming shortened V by 3 bases and J by 2 bases, and 4 bases separated the two germline ends. CDR1 and CDR2 from the germline V gene are DFQATT and SNEGSKA (reference sequence). This CDR3 has 11 amino acids. The CDR3, as DNA: TGCAGTGCTAGTCCCAACACTGAAGCTTTCTTT. This sequence encodes CSASPNTEAFF.

The V gene is TRBV7-9, the J gene TRBJ2-2, with TRBD1 identical over 7 bases. Germline CDR1 reads SEHNR; CDR2 reads FQNEAQ (reference sequence). The CDR3 has 14 amino acids. V shed 5 bases and J 1 base; nucleotides not matched to a gene: 1. The DNA for the CDR3 is TGTGCCAGCAGCCGGGACAGGAACACCGGGGAGCTGTTTTTT. This codes for CASSRDRNTGELFF. Drawing the rest from reference TRBV7-9 and TRBJ2-2, the complete variable domain is DTGVSQNPRHKITKRGQNVTFRCDPISEHNRLYWYRQTLGQGPEFLTYFQNEAQLEKSRLLSDRFSAERPKGSFSTLEIQRTEQGDSAMYLCASSRDRNTGELFFGEGSRLTVL.

Only a few counts were recorded for this clone. The chain has TRBV29-1 and TRBJ1-4, with 12 bases identical to TRBD1. CDR3 length equals 16 residues. Trimming cost V 5 bases and J 8 bases; bases outside gene matches: 12. Germline V gene data show CDR1 as SQVTM and CDR2 as ANQGSEA. CDR3 sequence reads: CSVPAGTGGSAEKLFF. The CDR3, as DNA: TGCAGCGTTCCTGCCGGGACAGGGGGCAGTGCAGAAAAACTGTTTTTT.

The J gene is TRBJ2-5, the V gene TRBV5-1, with D perhaps TRBD2 (6 bases). CDR1 is SGHRS, CDR2 YFSETQ, per germline. The V gene lost 1 base and the J gene lost 3 bases, with 13 bases spanning the gap. This CDR3 is 15 amino acids long. CDR3 in amino acids: CASSLSGTGEETQYF. CDR3 in DNA: TGCGCCAGCAGCTTGTCAGGGACGGGGGAAGAGACCCAGTACTTC. Looking up the rest from reference TRBV5-1 and TRBJ2-5 gives the full variable domain: KAGVTQTPRYLIKTRGQQVTLSCSPISGHRSVSWYQQTPGQGLQFLFEYFSETQRNKGNFPGRFSGRQFSNSRSEMNVSTLELGDSALYLCASSLSGTGEETQYFGPGTRLLVL.

J is TRBJ1-5 and V is TRBV7-2; no clear D. V shed 6 bases and J shed 2 bases, with 8 bases lying between them. The CDR3 runs 13 residues. Germline-derived CDR1 and CDR2 are SGHTA and FQGNSA. In nucleotides, the CDR3 is TGTGCCAGCAGGGCCATGGGCAATCAGCCCCAGCATTTT. Its protein is CASRAMGNQPQHF. Full variable domain (rest looked up from reference TRBV7-2 and TRBJ1-5): GAGVSQSPSNKVTEKGKDVELRCDPISGHTALYWYRQSLGQGLEFLIYFQGNSAPDKSGLPSDRFSAERTGGSVSTLTIQRTQQEDSAVYLCASRAMGNQPQHFGDGTRLSIL.

The J gene is TRBJ2-7, the V gene TRBV7-2; D is undetermined. The germline V gene has CDR1 SGHTA and CDR2 FQGNSA. The CDR3 has 11 residues. Trimming took off 5 bases at V and 3 bases at J, with 5 bases between the two ends. Here the CDR3 DNA reads TGTGCCAGCAGCGCGTTCTACGAGCAGTACTTC. It yields the protein CASSAFYEQYF. The full variable domain, its missing parts supplied by reference TRBV7-2 and TRBJ2-7, is GAGVSQSPSNKVTEKGKDVELRCDPISGHTALYWYRQSLGQGLEFLIYFQGNSAPDKSGLPSDRFSAERTGGSVSTLTIQRTQQEDSAVYLCASSAFYEQYFGPGTRLTVT.

This chain uses TRBV4-2 with TRBJ1-4; D might be TRBD1 (6 bases). This CDR3 spans 15 amino acids. Trimming removed 1 base at V and 7 bases at J, with 13 bases between. From germline, CDR1 is LGHNA and CDR2 YNFKEQ. For the CDR3, the DNA is TGTGCCAGCAGCCAAGGGCAGGACAGTTTTGAAAAACTGTTTTTT. Amino acid sequence: CASSQGQDSFEKLFF.

This clone appeared a single time. The CDR3: CASSIRDRGRGYGYEQYF. The DNA for the CDR3 is TGTGCCAGTAGTATCCGGGACAGGGGTAGGGGGTACGGCTACGAGCAGTACTTC. V usage is TRBV19 and J usage is TRBJ2-7; 10 nucleotides agree with TRBD1. CDR3 length: 18 residues. The germline CDR1 and CDR2 sequences are LNHDA and SQIVND (reference sequence). Unmatched junction bases numbered 14, after V lost 3 bases and J lost 3 bases.

The rearrangement uses TRBV27 and TRBJ1-5; no definite D call. The CDR3 has 15 residues. Trimming left V 3 bases short and J 8 bases short, with 17 bases between. Germline loops: CDR1 MNHEY, CDR2 SMNVEV (reference sequence). CDR3 in DNA: TGTGCCAGCAGTTTCCGGGTCCCCGAGGGCAAGCCCCAGCATTTT. This encodes CASSFRVPEGKPQHF.

The V call is TRBV7-8, the J call TRBJ2-7; perhaps TRBD2 as D (5 bases). The germline V and J ends were trimmed by 4 bases and 0 bases, with 16 bases remaining between them. The CDR3 extends over 16 amino acids. Germline V gives CDR1 SGHVS, CDR2 FQNEAQ. The CDR3 nucleotides are TGTGCCAGCAGCTATGGACTTGCGGCTATCTCCTACGAGCAGTACTTC. It encodes CASSYGLAAISYEQYF.

The chain combines TRBV5-1 with TRBJ1-4, with TRBD1 matching over 8 bases. The CDR3 extends over 17 amino acids. CDR1 SGHRS and CDR2 YFSETQ come from the germline V gene. With V trimmed by 4 bases and J by 2 bases, 10 bases remained unmatched. The CDR3 reads CASSPRTGLGTNEKLFF. CDR3 nucleotides: TGCGCCAGCAGCCCGCGGACAGGGCTTGGGACTAATGAAAAACTGTTTTTT.

This sequence joins TRBV5-4 and TRBJ1-2; no clear D gene. Trimming removed 1 base at V and 2 bases at J, with 6 bases between. The CDR3 runs to 13 residues. Germline V gene lookup returns CDR1 SGHNT and CDR2 YYREEE (reference sequence). CDR3 protein: CASSLSRNYGYTF. The CDR3 DNA follows: TGTGCCAGCAGCTTGTCCAGGAACTATGGCTACACCTTC.

This chain links TRBV18 with TRBJ2-7, with D perhaps TRBD2 (7 bases). Looked up from germline, CDR1 is KGHSH and CDR2 is LQKENI. This CDR3 is 16 amino acids long. V shed 3 bases and J shed 4 bases, with 19 bases lying between them. CDR3 in amino acids: CASSPNWGGPGYEQYF. In DNA, the CDR3 is TGTGCCAGCTCACCCAACTGGGGGGGGCCCGGATACGAGCAGTACTTC.

The V and J genes are TRBV7-2 and TRBJ2-5; D assignment may be TRBD1 or TRBD2 (5 bases each). Trimming cost V 1 base and J 5 bases, with 14 bases left between them. Per the germline V gene, CDR1 is SGHTA and CDR2 is FQGNSA. The CDR3 sequence is 15 residues long. The CDR3 DNA sequence: TGTGCCAGCAGCTTAGGAGGGGCAGGGTGGGAGACCCAGTACTTC. Translated, it gives CASSLGGAGWETQYF.

This chain links TRBV5-6 with TRBJ1-2, with 7 bases fitting TRBD1. This CDR3 contains 15 residues. From germline, CDR1 is SGHDT and CDR2 YYEEEE. V lost 3 bases, J lost 7 bases, and 12 bases stayed unmatched. The CDR3 DNA sequence: TGTGCCAGCAGCTCATTCGGGACAGTATATAGTGGCTACACCTTC. Its protein product is CASSSFGTVYSGYTF.

The gene calls are TRBV6-5 and TRBJ1-2; 8 positions agree with TRBD1. The V segment lost 2 bases and the J segment 8 bases; nucleotides outside the gene matches: 10. The germline CDR1 and CDR2 sequences are MNHEY and SVGAGI. This CDR3 region has 15 residues. CDR3 region: CASSYHSWTGPGYTF. The CDR3 nucleotides read TGTGCCAGCAGTTACCATAGCTGGACAGGGCCCGGCTACACCTTC.

Comments on this clone: Different DNA sequences within this sample yield the same CDR3. V usage is TRBV4-2 and J usage is TRBJ1-2, with D possibly being TRBD1 (5 bases). The germline gives CDR1 LGHNA, CDR2 YNFKEQ. Trimming removed 4 bases at V and 2 bases at J, with 14 bases between. The CDR3 is 15 amino acids. CDR3 residues: CASSPGQGSNYGYTF. CDR3 DNA: TGTGCCAGCAGCCCGGGGCAGGGCTCCAACTATGGCTACACCTTC.

As to this clone: A read error may account for a junction end that differs from germline. The chain couples TRBV11-2 to TRBJ1-2; 8 bases line up with TRBD1. Germline lookup yields CDR1 SGHAT and CDR2 FQNNGV. The CDR3 length is 16 residues. The CDR3 here is CAGSLGQEERPYGYTF. Written as DNA, the CDR3 is TGTGCCGGCAGCTTGGGACAGGAAGAGAGACCCTATGGCTACACCTTC.

The rearrangement uses TRBV5-6 and TRBJ2-2; TRBD2 matches at 11 bases. CDR3 size: 17 residues. V lost 1 base and J lost 3; bases outside the gene matches: 5. Germline V gene lookup returns CDR1 SGHDT and CDR2 YYEEEE. CDR3 in DNA: TGTGCCAGCAGCTTGCTAGCGGGAGGAAGGTACACCGGGGAGCTGTTTTTT. Protein sequence: CASSLLAGGRYTGELFF.

This clone showed up just a few times. V is TRBV2 and J is TRBJ1-2; D call uncertain. Germline lookup yields CDR1 SNHLY and CDR2 FYNNEI. The V and J ends lost 9 bases and 4 bases respectively, with 12 bases between them. The CDR3 spans 12 residues. The DNA of the CDR3 is TGTGCCAGTTCCTCAATGGTCTATGGCTACACCTTC. As protein: CASSSMVYGYTF.